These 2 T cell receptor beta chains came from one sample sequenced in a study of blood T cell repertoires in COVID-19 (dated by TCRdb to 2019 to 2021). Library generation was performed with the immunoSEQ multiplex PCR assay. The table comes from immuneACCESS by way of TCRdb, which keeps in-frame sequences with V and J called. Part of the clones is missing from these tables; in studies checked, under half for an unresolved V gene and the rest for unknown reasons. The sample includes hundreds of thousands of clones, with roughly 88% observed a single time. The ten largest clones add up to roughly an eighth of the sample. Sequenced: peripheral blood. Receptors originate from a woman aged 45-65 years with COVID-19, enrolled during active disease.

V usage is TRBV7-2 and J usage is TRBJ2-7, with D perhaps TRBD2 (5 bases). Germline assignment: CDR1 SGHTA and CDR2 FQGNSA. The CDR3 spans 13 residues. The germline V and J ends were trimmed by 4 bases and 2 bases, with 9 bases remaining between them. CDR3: CASSSGVAYEQYF. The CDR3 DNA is TGTGCCAGCAGCTCCGGGGTTGCCTACGAGCAGTACTTC.

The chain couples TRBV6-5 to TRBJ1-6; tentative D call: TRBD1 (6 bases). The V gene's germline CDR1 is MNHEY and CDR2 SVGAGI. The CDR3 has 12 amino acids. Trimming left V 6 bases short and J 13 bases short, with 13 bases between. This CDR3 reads CASRDSIGPLHF. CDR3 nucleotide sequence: TGTGCCAGCAGGGACAGTATTGGGCCCCTCCACTTT.